The 3 T cell receptor beta chains listed next were all sequenced from one sample in a study of Ad26.COV2.S vaccination and SARS-CoV-2 variants. Profiling relied on immunoSEQ multiplex PCR, and the TCRdb table lists in-frame clones only, not all of them. The table records some 350,000 clones, about 90% of them present only once. As for treatment: some 20 received Ad26.COV2.S at low or high dose, single or two shots; several received placebo; per-sample allocation not given. Following the first vaccine or placebo injection, samples were taken on day 63. The input for sequencing was peripheral blood, taken in a trial of Ad26.COV2.S vaccine versus placebo. Every receptor here comes from a person between 18 and 59 years old who received the Ad26.COV2.S COVID-19 vaccine or a placebo.

The chain recombines TRBV3-1 (or the pseudogene TRBV3-2) with TRBJ2-2, with 7 nucleotides matching TRBD2. V lost 3 bases, J lost 5 bases, and 6 bases stayed unmatched. The CDR3 length is 15 residues. Germline V gene sequence: CDR1 LGHDT, CDR2 YNNKEL (reference sequence). The CDR3 is CASSQSGLPTGELFF. CDR3 sequence (DNA): TGTGCCAGCAGCCAGTCGGGACTACCAACCGGGGAGCTGTTTTTT.

CDR3 DNA sequence: TGTGCCAGCAGTGAAGCGGGGGGGCCGAACAATGAGCAGTTCTTC. Translation: CASSEAGGPNNEQFF. The chain is built from TRBV6-1 and TRBJ2-1; TRBD2 is a possible D gene (7 bases). Germline CDR1 MNHNS, CDR2 SASEGT. The CDR3 has 15 residues. Trimming pared 0 bases from V and 5 bases from J, leaving 11 bases between.

This clone has a single count. The conserved phenylalanine or tryptophan normally closing the CDR3 is absent here, so this likely arose from a read error. It is unclear where the CDR3 begins or ends on the DNA, so no DNA is shown, and the CDR3 is as TCRdb lists it. CDR3 region: CATSRDRASSLPTL. The chain couples TRBV15 to TRBJ2-7. Germline-derived CDR1 and CDR2 are LNHNV and YYDKDF (reference sequence). The CDR3 numbers 14 amino acids, ends counted.